Reported below is one T cell receptor beta chain. Its antigen remains unknown. The data were produced by immunoSEQ multiplex PCR, yet TCRdb's version contains in-frame clones alone and is incomplete. The sample has around 130,000 clones, around four fifths seen once. This CDR3 comprises 14 residues. Trimming cost V 2 bases and J 3 bases, with 8 bases left between them. Germline assignment: CDR1 MNHEY and CDR2 SMNVEV (reference sequence). The time point denotes: week 11, during vaccination. The investigators gave 300 ug of mutant IDH1 20-mer peptide in each vaccine dose, together with topical imiquimod. The data belong to a study of a mutant IDH1 vaccine in newly diagnosed glioma.

This chain uses TRBV27 with TRBJ1-5; no definite D call. This sequence originates from a man between 40 and 49 years old with glioma. Here the sequenced sample was PBMCs, taken from a glioma patient whose treatment included an IDH1 peptide vaccine. The DNA for the CDR3 is TGTGCCAGCAGTTTAACGGGTCCCAATCAGCCCCAGCATTTT. The encoded protein is CASSLTGPNQPQHF.